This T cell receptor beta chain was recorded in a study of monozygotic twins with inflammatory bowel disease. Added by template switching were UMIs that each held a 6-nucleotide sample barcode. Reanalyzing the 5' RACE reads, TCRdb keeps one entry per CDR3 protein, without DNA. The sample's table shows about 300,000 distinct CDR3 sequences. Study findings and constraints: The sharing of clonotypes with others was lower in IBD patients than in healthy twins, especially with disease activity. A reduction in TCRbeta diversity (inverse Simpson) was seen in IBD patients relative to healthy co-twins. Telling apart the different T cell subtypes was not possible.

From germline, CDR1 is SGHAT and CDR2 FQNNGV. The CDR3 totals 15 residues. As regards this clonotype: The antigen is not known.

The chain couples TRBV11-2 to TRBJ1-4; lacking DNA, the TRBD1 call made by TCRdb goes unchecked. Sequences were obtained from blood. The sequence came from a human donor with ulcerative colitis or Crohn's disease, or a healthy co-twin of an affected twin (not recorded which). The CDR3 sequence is CASSLVTGGVEKLFF.